This is a list of T cell receptor beta chains from one sample in a study of beta chain features in type 1 diabetes. Repertoires were generated with immunoSEQ multiplex PCR, while TCRdb's copy carries only in-frame clones and drops some. The sample yields 600,000 to 700,000 clones, about an eighth seen once. Sequencing used naive CD4+ T cells from blood. Source of these receptors: a man younger than 30 with type 1 diabetes. CDR3s include the opening cysteine and the closing phenylalanine or tryptophan. The order of the fields is V gene, clone size, D gene, J gene, CDR3 protein, CDR3 DNA. The D gene is left open where the match is weak. Rows give clone size only sometimes, using once, few, many, or a class for an expanded clone.

TRBV7-8,-,-,TRBJ2-7,CASSLGAQVREQYF,TGTGCCAGCAGCTTAGGGGCCCAGGTTCGCGAGCAGTACTTC
TRBV2,-,TRBD1,TRBJ1-2,CASRTGGNYGYTF,TGTGCCAGCAGGACAGGGGGGAACTATGGCTACACCTTC
TRBV6-5,-,-,TRBJ1-2,CASSPPGRNYGYTF,TGTGCCAGCAGCCCCCCCGGACGTAACTATGGCTACACCTTC
TRBV6-6,few,-,TRBJ2-3,CASSPRESSTDTQYF,TGTGCCAGCAGTCCCAGAGAGTCTAGCACAGATACGCAGTATTTT
TRBV10-3,-,-,TRBJ1-2,CAISEYSGTDYGYTF,TGTGCCATCAGTGAATATTCGGGGACTGACTATGGCTACACCTTC
TRBV30,-,-,TRBJ1-5,CAWSLPSPSGQPQHF,TGTGCCTGGAGTTTGCCTAGCCCTAGTGGTCAGCCCCAGCATTTT
TRBV29-1,-,-,TRBJ1-5,CSVGGAQQPQHF,TGCAGCGTGGGTGGGGCTCAGCAGCCCCAGCATTTT
TRBV18,-,-,TRBJ2-3,CASSSGMSRDTQYF,TGTGCCAGCTCATCGGGGATGTCGAGAGATACGCAGTATTTT
TRBV19,few,-,TRBJ2-3,CASSYTQDPDTQYF,TGTGCCAGTAGTTATACACAGGACCCAGATACGCAGTATTTT
TRBV13,-,-,TRBJ2-1,CASSLRKGPYDNEQFF,TGTGCCAGCAGCTTAAGAAAGGGGCCCTACGACAATGAGCAGTTCTTC
TRBV7-9,-,TRBD2,TRBJ2-5,CASSSPGGLETQYF,TGTGCCAGCAGCTCCCCGGGAGGTCTGGAGACCCAGTACTTC
TRBV9,-,TRBD1,TRBJ2-6,CASSSQGTDSGANVLTF,TGTGCCAGCAGCTCTCAAGGGACAGACTCTGGGGCCAACGTCCTGACTTTC
TRBV4-1,-,TRBD1,TRBJ1-1,CASSQMDRMNTEAFF,TGCGCCAGCAGCCAGATGGACAGGATGAACACTGAAGCTTTCTTT
TRBV30,-,TRBD1,TRBJ1-1,CAWSIYRTGGEAFF,TGTGCCTGGAGTATCTATCGGACAGGGGGGGAAGCTTTCTTT
TRBV30,-,-,TRBJ1-4,CAWRRGPPEKLFF,TGTGCCTGGAGGAGGGGACCGCCGGAAAAACTGTTTTTT
TRBV2,few,-,TRBJ1-3,CASSAVLSGNTIYF,TGTGCCAGCTCAGCGGTCCTCTCTGGAAACACCATATATTTT
TRBV6-5,-,-,TRBJ2-7,CASSYSSPYEDYEQYF,TGTGCCAGCAGTTACTCCTCGCCTTACGAGGACTACGAGCAGTACTTC
TRBV2,few,-,TRBJ2-7,CASSEARGVYEQYF,TGTGCCAGCAGTGAAGCGAGGGGCGTCTACGAGCAGTACTTC
TRBV7-9,-,-,TRBJ1-2,CASSFEGPYGYTF,TGTGCCAGCAGCTTTGAGGGTCCCTATGGCTACACCTTC
TRBV5-1,-,TRBD1,TRBJ1-2,CASSSGQGPGYTF,TGCGCCAGCAGCTCGGGACAGGGTCCTGGCTACACCTTC
TRBV18,few,-,TRBJ1-6,CASSPGQSYNSPLHF,TGTGCCAGCTCGCCCGGACAAAGCTATAATTCACCCCTCCACTTT
TRBV19,-,TRBD1,TRBJ1-1,CASSTLQGTNTEAFF,TGTGCCAGTAGTACATTACAGGGGACGAACACTGAAGCTTTCTTT
TRBV5-1,-,TRBD1,TRBJ2-5,CASSLAGTGIQETQYF,TGCGCCAGCAGCTTGGCTGGGACAGGGATCCAAGAGACCCAGTACTTC
TRBV28,-,-,TRBJ1-4,CASSLNSAATNEKLFF,TGTGCCAGCAGTCTTAACTCAGCAGCAACTAATGAAAAACTGTTTTTT
TRBV9,-,-,TRBJ1-3,CASSVVSGSGNTIYF,TGTGCCAGCAGCGTAGTTTCAGGATCTGGAAACACCATATATTTT
TRBV27,-,-,TRBJ2-1,CASHTLTGNEQFF,TGTGCCAGCCACACCCTAACGGGGAATGAGCAGTTCTTC
TRBV6-5,-,-,TRBJ1-2,CASRRGPLNYGYTF,TGTGCCAGCCGTCGGGGACCGCTTAACTATGGCTACACCTTC
TRBV5-1,few,-,TRBJ2-1,CASSLAGNRDLSYNEQFF,TGCGCCAGCAGCTTGGCGGGTAACCGGGACCTTTCCTACAATGAGCAGTTCTTC
TRBV30,few,-,TRBJ2-2,CAWRGLELFF,TGTGCCTGGAGGGGCCTGGAGCTGTTTTTT